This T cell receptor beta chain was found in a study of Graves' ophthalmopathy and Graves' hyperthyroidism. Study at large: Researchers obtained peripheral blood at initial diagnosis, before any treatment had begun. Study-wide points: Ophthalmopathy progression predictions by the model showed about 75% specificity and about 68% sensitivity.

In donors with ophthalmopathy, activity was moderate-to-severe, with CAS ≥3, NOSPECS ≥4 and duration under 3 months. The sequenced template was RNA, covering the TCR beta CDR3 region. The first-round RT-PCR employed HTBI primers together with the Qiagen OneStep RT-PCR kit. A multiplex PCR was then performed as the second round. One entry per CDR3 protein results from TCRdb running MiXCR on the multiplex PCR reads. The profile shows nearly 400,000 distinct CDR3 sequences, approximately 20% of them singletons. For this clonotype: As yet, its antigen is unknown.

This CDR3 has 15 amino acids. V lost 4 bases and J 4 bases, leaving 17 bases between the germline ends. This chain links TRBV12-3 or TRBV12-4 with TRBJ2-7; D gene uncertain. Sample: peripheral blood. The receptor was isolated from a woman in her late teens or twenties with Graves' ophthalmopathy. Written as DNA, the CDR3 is TGTGCCAGCAGTTCCTCCTTTGGGCCCACATACGAGCAGTACTTC. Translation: CASSSSFGPTYEQYF.